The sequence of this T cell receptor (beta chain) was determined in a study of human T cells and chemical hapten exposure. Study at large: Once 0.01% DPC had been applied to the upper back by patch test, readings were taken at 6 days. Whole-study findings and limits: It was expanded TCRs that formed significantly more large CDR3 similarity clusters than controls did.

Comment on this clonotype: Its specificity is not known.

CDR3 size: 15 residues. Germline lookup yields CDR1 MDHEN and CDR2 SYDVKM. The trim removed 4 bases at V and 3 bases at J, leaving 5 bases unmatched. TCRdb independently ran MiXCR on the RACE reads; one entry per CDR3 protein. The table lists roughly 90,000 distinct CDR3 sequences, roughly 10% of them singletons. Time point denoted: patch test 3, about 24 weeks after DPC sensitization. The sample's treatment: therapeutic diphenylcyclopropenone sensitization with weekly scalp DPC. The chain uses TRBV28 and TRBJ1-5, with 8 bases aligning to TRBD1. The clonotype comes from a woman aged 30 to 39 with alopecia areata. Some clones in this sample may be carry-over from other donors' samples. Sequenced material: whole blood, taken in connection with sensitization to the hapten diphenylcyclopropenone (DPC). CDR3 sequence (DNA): TGTGCCAGCAGTTCAACAGGGGGGTACAATCAGCCCCAGCATTTT. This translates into CASSSTGGYNQPQHF.